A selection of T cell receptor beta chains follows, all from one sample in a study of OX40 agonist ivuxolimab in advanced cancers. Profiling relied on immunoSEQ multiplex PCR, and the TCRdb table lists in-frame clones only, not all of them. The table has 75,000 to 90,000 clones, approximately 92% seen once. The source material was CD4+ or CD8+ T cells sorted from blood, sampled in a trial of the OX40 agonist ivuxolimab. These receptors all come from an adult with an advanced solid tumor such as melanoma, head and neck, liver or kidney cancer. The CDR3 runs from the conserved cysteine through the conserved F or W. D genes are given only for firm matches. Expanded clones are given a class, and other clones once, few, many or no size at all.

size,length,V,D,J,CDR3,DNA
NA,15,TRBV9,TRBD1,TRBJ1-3,CASSATGGGGNTIYF,TGTGCCAGCAGCGCGACAGGGGGCGGTGGAAACACCATATATTTT
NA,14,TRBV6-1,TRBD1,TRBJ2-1,CASAGTGNYNEQFF,TGTGCCAGTGCCGGGACAGGGAACTACAATGAGCAGTTCTTC
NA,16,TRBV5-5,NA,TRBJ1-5,CASSPLGGVGNQPQHF,TGTGCCAGCAGCCCCTTGGGAGGAGTGGGCAATCAGCCCCAGCATTTT
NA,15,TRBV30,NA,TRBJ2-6,CAWSPGSAGANVLTF,TGTGCCTGGAGCCCAGGGTCGGCTGGGGCCAACGTCCTGACTTTC
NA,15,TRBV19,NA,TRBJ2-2,CASRTPGFNTGELFF,TGTGCCAGTAGGACACCCGGATTTAACACCGGGGAGCTGTTTTTT
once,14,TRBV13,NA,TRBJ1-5,CASSVGNQNQPQHF,TGTGCCAGCAGTGTTGGGAACCAGAATCAGCCCCAGCATTTT
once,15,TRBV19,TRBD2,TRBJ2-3,CASTSSGGGTDTQYF,TGTGCCAGTACCAGTAGCGGGGGGGGCACAGATACGCAGTATTTT
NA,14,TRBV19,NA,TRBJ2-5,CASSRGGNQETQYF,TGTGCCAGTAGTAGAGGGGGGAACCAAGAGACCCAGTACTTC
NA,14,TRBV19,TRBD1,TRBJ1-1,CASQNRGSGTEAFF,TGTGCCAGCCAGAACAGGGGGTCGGGCACTGAAGCTTTCTTT
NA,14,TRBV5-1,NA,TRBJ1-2,CASSLEGRGYGYTF,TGCGCCAGCAGCTTGGAGGGCAGGGGCTATGGCTACACCTTC
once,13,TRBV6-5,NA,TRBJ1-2,CASSPTYNYGYTF,TGTGCCAGCAGTCCCACCTATAACTATGGCTACACCTTC
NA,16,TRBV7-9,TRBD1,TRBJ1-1,CASSHQGQGSLSGAFF,TGTGCCAGCAGCCACCAGGGACAGGGGTCGTTATCTGGAGCTTTCTTT
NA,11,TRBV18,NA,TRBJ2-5,CASSPQETQYF,TGTGCCAGCTCACCGCAAGAGACCCAGTACTTC
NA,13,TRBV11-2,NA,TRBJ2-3,CASSLSEEGTQYF,TGTGCCAGCAGCTTATCTGAAGAGGGAACGCAGTATTTT
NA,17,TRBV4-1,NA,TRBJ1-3,CASSQDRTEASGNTIYF,TGCGCCAGCAGCCAAGACCGGACGGAAGCGTCTGGAAACACCATATATTTT
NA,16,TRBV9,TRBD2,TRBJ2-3,CASSVGIAGGLDTQYF,TGTGCCAGCAGCGTAGGGATAGCGGGGGGGTTAGATACGCAGTATTTT
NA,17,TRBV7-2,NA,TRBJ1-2,CASSLSSSTAGNYGYTF,TGTGCCAGCAGCTTATCGAGTTCGACAGCAGGCAACTATGGCTACACCTTC
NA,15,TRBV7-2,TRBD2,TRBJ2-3,CASSLGSSGGRAQYF,TGTGCCAGCAGCTTAGGGTCTAGCGGGGGTAGGGCGCAGTATTTT
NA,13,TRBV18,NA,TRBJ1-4,CASSPEGLGKLFF,TGTGCCAGCTCACCGGAGGGACTAGGAAAACTGTTTTTT
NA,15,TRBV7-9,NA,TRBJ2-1,CASSLVASANNEQFF,TGTGCCAGCAGCTTAGTGGCTAGCGCGAACAATGAGCAGTTCTTC
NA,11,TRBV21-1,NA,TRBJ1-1,CASRWMGEAFF,TGTGCCAGCAGGTGGATGGGTGAAGCTTTCTTT
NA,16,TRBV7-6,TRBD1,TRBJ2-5,CASSRITGGAGETQYF,TGTGCCAGCAGCCGAATAACAGGGGGCGCGGGAGAGACCCAGTACTTC
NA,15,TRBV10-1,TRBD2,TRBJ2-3,CASSESLAGSDTQYF,TGCGCCAGCAGTGAATCGCTAGCGGGTTCTGATACGCAGTATTTT
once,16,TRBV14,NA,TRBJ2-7,CASSPSGSLDDYEQYF,TGTGCCAGCAGCCCCTCAGGCAGCCTCGACGACTACGAGCAGTACTTC
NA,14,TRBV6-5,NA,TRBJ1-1,CASKRDMTNTEAFF,TGTGCCAGCAAACGAGACATGACGAACACTGAAGCTTTCTTT
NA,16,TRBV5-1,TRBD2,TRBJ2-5,CASSFSSGGARETQYF,TGCGCCAGCAGCTTTTCTAGCGGGGGGGCCCGAGAGACCCAGTACTTC
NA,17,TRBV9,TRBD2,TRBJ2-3,CASSVSLAGRLTDTQYF,TGTGCCAGCAGCGTTTCACTAGCGGGGAGACTCACAGATACGCAGTATTTT
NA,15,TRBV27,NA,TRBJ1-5,CASSFVGDSNQPQHF,TGTGCCAGCAGTTTCGTTGGAGATAGCAATCAGCCCCAGCATTTT
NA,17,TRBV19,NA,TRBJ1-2,CASSIVGMAGANYGYTF,TGTGCCAGTAGTATAGTAGGTATGGCAGGAGCTAACTATGGCTACACCTTC
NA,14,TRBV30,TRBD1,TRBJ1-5,CAWSRTGNGQPQHF,TGTGCCTGGAGTAGGACAGGGAATGGACAGCCCCAGCATTTT
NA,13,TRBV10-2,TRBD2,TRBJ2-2,CASQTSSPGELFF,TGCGCCAGCCAGACTAGCTCTCCCGGGGAGCTGTTTTTT
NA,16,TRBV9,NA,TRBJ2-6,CASSSAGTPGANVLTF,TGTGCCAGCAGCTCCGCCGGGACACCTGGGGCCAACGTCCTGACTTTC
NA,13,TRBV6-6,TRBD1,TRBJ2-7,CASSYRTGDEQYF,TGTGCCAGCAGTTACCGGACAGGGGATGAGCAGTACTTC
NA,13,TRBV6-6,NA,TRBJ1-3,CASLQGSGNTIYF,TGTGCCAGTCTACAGGGTTCTGGAAACACCATATATTTT
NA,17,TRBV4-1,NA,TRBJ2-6,CASSQAGRPSGANVLTF,TGCGCCAGCAGCCAAGCGGGCAGACCCTCTGGGGCCAACGTCCTGACTTTC
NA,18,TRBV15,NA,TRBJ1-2,CATSREDLLAGPNYGYTF,TGTGCCACCAGCAGAGAGGACCTACTGGCCGGTCCTAACTATGGCTACACCTTC
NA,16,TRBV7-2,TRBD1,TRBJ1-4,CASSSGGGTGIEKLFF,TGTGCCAGCAGCTCTGGGGGCGGGACAGGGATTGAAAAACTGTTTTTT
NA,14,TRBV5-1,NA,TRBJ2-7,CASSLEQGAYEQYF,TGCGCCAGCAGCTTGGAGCAAGGTGCCTACGAGCAGTACTTC
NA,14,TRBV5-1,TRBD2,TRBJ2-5,CASSRTSGGETQYF,TGCGCCAGCAGCCGGACTAGCGGGGGGGAGACCCAGTACTTC
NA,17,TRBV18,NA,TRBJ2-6,CASSPARRTGWANVLTF,TGTGCCAGCTCACCGGCTCGTAGGACCGGATGGGCCAACGTCCTGACTTTC
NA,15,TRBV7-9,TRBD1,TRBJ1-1,CASSLLGQGGTEAFF,TGTGCCAGCAGCTTACTTGGACAGGGAGGAACTGAAGCTTTCTTT
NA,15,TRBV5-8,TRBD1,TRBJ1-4,CASRELGTGNEKLFF,TGTGCCAGCAGGGAACTCGGGACAGGAAATGAAAAACTGTTTTTT
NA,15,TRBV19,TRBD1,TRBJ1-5,CASSMGQGINQPQHF,TGTGCCAGTAGTATGGGACAGGGAATCAATCAGCCCCAGCATTTT
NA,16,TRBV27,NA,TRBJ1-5,CASSLNGGVRNQPQHF,TGTGCCAGCAGTTTAAACGGAGGGGTTCGGAATCAGCCCCAGCATTTT
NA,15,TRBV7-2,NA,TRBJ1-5,CASSLSGISNQPQHF,TGTGCCAGCAGCTTATCAGGGATTAGCAATCAGCCCCAGCATTTT
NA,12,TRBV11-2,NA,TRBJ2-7,CASRERENEQYF,TGTGCCAGCAGAGAGAGAGAGAACGAGCAGTACTTC
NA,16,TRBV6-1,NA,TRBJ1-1,CASSDWATGTNTEAFF,TGTGCCAGCAGTGATTGGGCGACAGGAACGAACACTGAAGCTTTCTTT
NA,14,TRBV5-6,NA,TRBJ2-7,CARKTDRSSYEQYF,TGTGCCAGAAAGACAGACAGGAGCTCCTACGAGCAGTACTTC
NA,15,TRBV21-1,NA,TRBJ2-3,CASSKGSGGTDTQYF,TGTGCCAGCAGCAAAGGGAGCGGGGGCACAGATACGCAGTATTTT
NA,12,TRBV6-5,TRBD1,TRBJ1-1,CASSYRTGEAFF,TGTGCCAGCAGTTACCGGACAGGGGAAGCTTTCTTT
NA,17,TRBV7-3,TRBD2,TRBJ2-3,CASSTPSGLAGPDTQYF,TGTGCCAGCAGCACGCCGTCGGGACTAGCGGGACCAGATACGCAGTATTTT